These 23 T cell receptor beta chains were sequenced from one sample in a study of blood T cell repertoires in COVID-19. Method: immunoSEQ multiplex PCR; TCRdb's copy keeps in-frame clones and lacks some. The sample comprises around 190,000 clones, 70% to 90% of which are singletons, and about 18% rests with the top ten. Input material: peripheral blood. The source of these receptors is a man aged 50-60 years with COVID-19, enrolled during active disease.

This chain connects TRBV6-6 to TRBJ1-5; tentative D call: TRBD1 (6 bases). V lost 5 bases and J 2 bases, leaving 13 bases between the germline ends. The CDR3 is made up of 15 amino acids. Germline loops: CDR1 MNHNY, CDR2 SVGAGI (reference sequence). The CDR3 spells CASSKQGARNQPQHF. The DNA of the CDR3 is TGTGCCAGCAGTAAACAGGGTGCCCGCAATCAGCCCCAGCATTTT.

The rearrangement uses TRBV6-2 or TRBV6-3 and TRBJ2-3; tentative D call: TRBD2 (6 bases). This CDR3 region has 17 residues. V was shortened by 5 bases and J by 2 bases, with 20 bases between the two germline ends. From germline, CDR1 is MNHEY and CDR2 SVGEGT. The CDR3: CASSPRVLASLTDTQYF. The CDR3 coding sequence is TGTGCCAGCAGTCCCCGGGTGCTAGCGTCCCTCACAGATACGCAGTATTTT.

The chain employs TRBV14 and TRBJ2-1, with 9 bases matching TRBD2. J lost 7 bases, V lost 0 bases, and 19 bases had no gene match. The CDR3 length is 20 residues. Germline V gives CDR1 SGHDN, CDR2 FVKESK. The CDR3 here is CASSQEGRASGTPAGNEQFF. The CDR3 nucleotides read TGTGCCAGCAGCCAAGAAGGAAGGGCTAGCGGGACCCCGGCTGGGAATGAGCAGTTCTTC.

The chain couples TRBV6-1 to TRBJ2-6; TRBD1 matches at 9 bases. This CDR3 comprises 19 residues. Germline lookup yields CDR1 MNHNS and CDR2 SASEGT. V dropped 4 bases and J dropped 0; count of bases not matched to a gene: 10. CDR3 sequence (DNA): TGTGCCAGCAGTGCCATGACCGGGACAGGGTACTCTGGGGCCAACGTCCTGACTTTC. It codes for CASSAMTGTGYSGANVLTF.

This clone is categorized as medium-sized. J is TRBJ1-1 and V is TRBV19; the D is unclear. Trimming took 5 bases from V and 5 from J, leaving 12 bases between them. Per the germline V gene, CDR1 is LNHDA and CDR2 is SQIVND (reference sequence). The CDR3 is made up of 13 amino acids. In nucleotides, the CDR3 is TGTGCCAGTAGTCCTACGGGGATGACTGAAGCTTTCTTT. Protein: CASSPTGMTEAFF. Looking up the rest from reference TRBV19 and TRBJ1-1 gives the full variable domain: DGGITQSPKYLFRKEGQNVTLSCEQNLNHDAMYWYRQDPGQGLRLIYYSQIVNDFQKGDIAEGYSVSREKKESFPLTVTSAQKNPTAFYLCASSPTGMTEAFFGQGTRLTVV.

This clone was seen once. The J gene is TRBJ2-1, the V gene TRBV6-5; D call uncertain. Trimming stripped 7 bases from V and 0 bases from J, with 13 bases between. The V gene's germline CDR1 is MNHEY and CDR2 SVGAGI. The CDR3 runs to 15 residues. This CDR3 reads CASTLTSSSYNEQFF. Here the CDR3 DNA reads TGTGCCAGCACCCTGACTTCGAGCTCCTACAATGAGCAGTTCTTC.

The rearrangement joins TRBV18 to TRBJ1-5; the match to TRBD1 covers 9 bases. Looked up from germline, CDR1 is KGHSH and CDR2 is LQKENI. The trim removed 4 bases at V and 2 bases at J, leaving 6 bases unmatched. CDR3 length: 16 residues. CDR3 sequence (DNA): TGTGCCAGCTCACTGATGGACAGGGGACGCAATCAGCCCCAGCATTTT. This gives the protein CASSLMDRGRNQPQHF.

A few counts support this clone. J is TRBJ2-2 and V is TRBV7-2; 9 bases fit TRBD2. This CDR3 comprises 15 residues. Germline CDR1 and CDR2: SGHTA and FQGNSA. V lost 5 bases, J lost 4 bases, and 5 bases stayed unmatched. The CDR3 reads CASSRAGGLTGELFF. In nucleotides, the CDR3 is TGTGCCAGCAGCCGGGCGGGGGGGCTCACCGGGGAGCTGTTTTTT. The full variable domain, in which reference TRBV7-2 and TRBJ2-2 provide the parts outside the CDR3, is GAGVSQSPSNKVTEKGKDVELRCDPISGHTALYWYRQSLGQGLEFLIYFQGNSAPDKSGLPSDRFSAERTGGSVSTLTIQRTQQEDSAVYLCASSRAGGLTGELFFGEGSRLTVL.

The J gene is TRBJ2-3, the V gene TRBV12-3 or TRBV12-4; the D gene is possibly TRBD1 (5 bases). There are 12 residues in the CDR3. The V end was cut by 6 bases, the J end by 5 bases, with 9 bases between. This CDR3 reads CASSLRGDTQYF. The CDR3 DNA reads TGTGCCAGCAGCCTAAGGGGAGATACGCAGTATTTT.

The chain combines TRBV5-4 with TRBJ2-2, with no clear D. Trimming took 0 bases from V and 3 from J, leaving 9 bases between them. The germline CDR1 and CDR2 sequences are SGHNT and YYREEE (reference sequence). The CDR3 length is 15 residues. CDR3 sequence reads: CASSLVRQDTGELFF. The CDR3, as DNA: TGTGCCAGCAGCTTGGTGCGACAAGACACCGGGGAGCTGTTTTTT.

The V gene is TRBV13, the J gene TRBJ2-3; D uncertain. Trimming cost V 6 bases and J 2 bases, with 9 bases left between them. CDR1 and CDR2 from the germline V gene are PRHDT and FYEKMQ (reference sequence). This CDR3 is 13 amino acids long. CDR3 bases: TGTGCCAGCAGTGGCAGGCCCACAGATACGCAGTATTTT. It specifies CASSGRPTDTQYF.

The CDR3 DNA follows: TGTGCCAGCTCACCGACCGTAAGCGACAGGGGATTCTCCTACAATGAGCAGTTCTTC. It yields the protein CASSPTVSDRGFSYNEQFF. The chain employs TRBV18 and TRBJ2-1; 8 positions match TRBD1. Trimming took 3 bases from V and 0 from J; bases not matched to a gene: 13. Germline assignment: CDR1 KGHSH and CDR2 LQKENI. The CDR3 length is 19 residues.

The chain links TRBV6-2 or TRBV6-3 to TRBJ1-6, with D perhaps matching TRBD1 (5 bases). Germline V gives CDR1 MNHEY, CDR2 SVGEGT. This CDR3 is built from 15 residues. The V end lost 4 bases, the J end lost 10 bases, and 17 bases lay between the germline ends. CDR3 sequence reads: CASSLSRGRDSPLHF. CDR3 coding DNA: TGTGCCAGCAGTTTGTCGCGGGGGAGAGACTCACCCCTCCACTTT.

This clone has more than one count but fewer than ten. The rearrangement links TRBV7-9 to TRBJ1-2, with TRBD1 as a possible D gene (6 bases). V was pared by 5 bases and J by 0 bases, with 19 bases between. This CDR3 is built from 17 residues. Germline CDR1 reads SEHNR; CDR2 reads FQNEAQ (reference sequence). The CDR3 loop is CASSRRGAGLPNYGYTF. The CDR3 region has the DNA TGTGCCAGCAGCCGCCGGGGGGCAGGGCTCCCTAACTATGGCTACACCTTC.

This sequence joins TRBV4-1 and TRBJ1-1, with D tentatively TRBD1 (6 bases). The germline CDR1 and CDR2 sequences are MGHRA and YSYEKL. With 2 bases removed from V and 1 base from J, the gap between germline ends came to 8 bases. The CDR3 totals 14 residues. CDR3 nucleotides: TGCGCCAGCAGCCAAATCAGGGGGAACACTGAAGCTTTCTTT. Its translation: CASSQIRGNTEAFF.

Written as DNA, the CDR3 is TGTGCCAGTCGGCTGGAGGTAGGGGGCTGGAATTCACCCCTCCACTTT. This sequence encodes CASRLEVGGWNSPLHF. The chain combines TRBV19 with TRBJ1-6, with 7 nucleotides matching TRBD1. The CDR3 runs 16 residues. CDR1 is LNHDA, CDR2 SQIVND, per germline (reference sequence). Trimming cost V 8 bases and J 7 bases; bases outside gene matches: 14.

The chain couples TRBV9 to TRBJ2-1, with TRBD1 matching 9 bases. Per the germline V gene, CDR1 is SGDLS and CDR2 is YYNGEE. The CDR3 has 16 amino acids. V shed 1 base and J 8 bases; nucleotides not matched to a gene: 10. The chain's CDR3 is CASSVMYGTGLDEQFF. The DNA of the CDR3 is TGTGCCAGCAGCGTAATGTATGGGACAGGGTTAGATGAGCAGTTCTTC. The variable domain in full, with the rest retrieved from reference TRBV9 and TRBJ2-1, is DSGVTQTPKHLITATGQRVTLRCSPRSGDLSVYWYQQSLDQGLQFLIQYYNGEERAKGNILERFSAQQFPDLHSELNLSSLELGDSALYFCASSVMYGTGLDEQFFGPGTRLTVL.

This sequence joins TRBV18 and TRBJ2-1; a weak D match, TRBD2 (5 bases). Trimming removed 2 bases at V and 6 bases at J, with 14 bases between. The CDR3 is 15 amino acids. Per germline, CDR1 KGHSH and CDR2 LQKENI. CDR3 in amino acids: CASSPVPPAGNEQFF. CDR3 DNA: TGTGCCAGCTCACCAGTCCCCCCGGCGGGCAATGAGCAGTTCTTC.

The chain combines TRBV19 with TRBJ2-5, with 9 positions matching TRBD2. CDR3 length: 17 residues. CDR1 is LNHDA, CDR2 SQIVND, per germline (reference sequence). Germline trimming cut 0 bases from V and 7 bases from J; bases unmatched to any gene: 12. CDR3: CASSIDSSGGPSGTQYF. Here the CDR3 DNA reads TGTGCCAGTAGTATAGATAGTAGCGGGGGACCAAGCGGGACCCAGTACTTC. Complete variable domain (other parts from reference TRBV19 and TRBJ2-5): DGGITQSPKYLFRKEGQNVTLSCEQNLNHDAMYWYRQDPGQGLRLIYYSQIVNDFQKGDIAEGYSVSREKKESFPLTVTSAQKNPTAFYLCASSIDSSGGPSGTQYFGPGTRLLVL.

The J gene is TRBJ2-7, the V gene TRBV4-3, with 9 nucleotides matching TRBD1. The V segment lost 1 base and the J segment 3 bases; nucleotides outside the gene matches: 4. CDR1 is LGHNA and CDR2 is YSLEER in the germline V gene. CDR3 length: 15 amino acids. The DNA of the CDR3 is TGCGCCAGCAGCCAAGGGACAGGGGAAAACTACGAGCAGTACTTC. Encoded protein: CASSQGTGENYEQYF.

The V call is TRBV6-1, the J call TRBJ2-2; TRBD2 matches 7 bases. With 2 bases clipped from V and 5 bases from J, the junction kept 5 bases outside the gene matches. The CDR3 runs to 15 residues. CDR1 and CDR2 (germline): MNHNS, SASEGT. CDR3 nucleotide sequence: TGTGCCAGCAGTGAATATGGCGGGAGAACCGGGGAGCTGTTTTTT. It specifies CASSEYGGRTGELFF.

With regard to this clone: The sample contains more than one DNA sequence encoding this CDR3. CDR3 loop: CASSVDSGSYNEQFF. In DNA, the CDR3 is TGTGCCAGCAGCGTAGACAGCGGGAGCTACAATGAGCAGTTCTTC. This rearrangement joins TRBV9 to TRBJ2-1; 8 bases match TRBD2. This CDR3 has 15 amino acids. The germline CDR1 and CDR2 sequences are SGDLS and YYNGEE. V dropped 0 bases and J dropped 3; count of bases not matched to a gene: 2.

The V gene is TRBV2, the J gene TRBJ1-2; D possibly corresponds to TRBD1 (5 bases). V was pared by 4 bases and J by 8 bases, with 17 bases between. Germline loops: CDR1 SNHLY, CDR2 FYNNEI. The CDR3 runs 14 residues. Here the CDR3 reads CASSAVGARGGYTF. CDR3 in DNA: TGTGCCAGCAGTGCGGTAGGGGCACGTGGAGGCTACACCTTC.